This entry lists 16 T cell receptor beta chains sequenced from one sample in a study of CD8 T cells in Susac syndrome. RNA in amounts of roughly 0.45 to 1 ug was reverse transcribed with random hexamers. TCRdb called the immunoSEQ multiplex PCR reads again in MiXCR, with one record for every CDR3 protein. The sample carries approximately 190,000 distinct CDR3 sequences, roughly 92% recorded once. The specimen was CD4+ T cells from PBMCs. The receptors derive from a human donor in good health.

The chain employs TRBV6-5 and TRBJ1-1; D ambiguous. This CDR3 contains 15 residues. Germline CDR1 MNHEY, CDR2 SVGAGI. V was pared by 1 base and J by 4 bases, with 13 bases between. As DNA, the CDR3 is TGTGCCAGCAGTTACTTACCGGGCACGGGCACTGAAGCTTTCTTT. Residues: CASSYLPGTGTEAFF.

The chain combines TRBV5-4 with TRBJ2-1; TRBD1 or TRBD2 may be the D gene (5 bases each). The germline V gene encodes CDR1 SGHNT and CDR2 YYREEE (reference sequence). V gave up 3 bases and J gave up 5 bases, with 12 bases separating them. The CDR3 has 14 amino acids. DNA of the CDR3: TGTGCCAGCAGCTCCGGGACGGTGAACAATGAGCAGTTCTTC. Translation gives CASSSGTVNNEQFF.

The chain has TRBV19 and TRBJ1-2; D remains ambiguous. The CDR3 is made up of 15 amino acids. Trimming removed 7 bases from V and 3 bases from J, with 18 bases in between. Germline V gene sequence: CDR1 LNHDA, CDR2 SQIVND (reference sequence). The CDR3 loop reads CASTPRDPRDYGYTF. CDR3 DNA sequence: TGTGCCAGTACCCCCCGAGACCCTCGGGACTATGGCTACACCTTC.

The J gene is TRBJ1-5, the V gene TRBV6-1; D gene unclear. Germline CDR1 MNHNS, CDR2 SASEGT. This CDR3 spans 18 amino acids. V was cut by 6 bases and J by 0 bases, with 21 bases left in between. DNA of the CDR3: TGTGCCAGCAGATTTACCGGCCCCAGAGGGTATAGCAATCAGCCCCAGCATTTT. Its translation is CASRFTGPRGYSNQPQHF.

This sequence joins TRBV5-6 and TRBJ2-5; a possible D gene is TRBD2 (5 bases). This CDR3 region has 12 residues. The germline CDR1 and CDR2 sequences are SGHDT and YYEEEE. V lost 3 bases and J 7 bases, leaving 10 bases between the germline ends. Written as DNA, the CDR3 is TGTGCCAGCAGCTCCCCGGCGGGGACCCAGTACTTC. It yields the protein CASSSPAGTQYF.

This clonotype was observed a handful of times. V usage is TRBV29-1 and J usage is TRBJ1-2; 7 bases are shared with TRBD1. The ends lost 8 bases at V and 8 bases at J; junction bases unmatched: 8. Germline V gene sequence: CDR1 SQVTM, CDR2 ANQGSEA. CDR3 length: 11 residues. As DNA, the CDR3 is TGCAGCACCTGGACAGGTGAAGGCTACACCTTC. It specifies CSTWTGEGYTF.

This clonotype was recorded only once. Germline and junction disagree at one end, which may indicate a read error. This sequence joins TRBV6-5 and TRBJ1-1; the match to TRBD1 covers 11 bases. CDR1 and CDR2 (germline): MNHEY, SVGAGI. CDR3 length equals 16 residues. The DNA for the CDR3 is TGTGTCAGCAGTTTCTTAGGACAGGGGGCGAGCACTGAAGCTTTCTTT. Protein product: CVSSFLGQGASTEAFF.

In this sample, this clonotype turned up once. The chain recombines TRBV12-3 or TRBV12-4 with TRBJ1-6; tentative D call: TRBD1 (6 bases). This CDR3 spans 18 amino acids. V was pared by 4 bases and J by 8 bases, with 24 bases between. The chain's CDR3 is CASSSARTALALHSPLHF. As DNA, the CDR3 is TGTGCCAGCAGTTCTGCTAGGACAGCGTTAGCCCTACATTCACCCCTCCACTTT.

The chain carries TRBV6-6 and TRBJ1-2; 7 nucleotides align to TRBD1. Germline V lookup: CDR1 MNHNY, CDR2 SVGAGI (reference sequence). With V trimmed by 2 bases and J by 2 bases, 5 bases remained unmatched. The CDR3 has 15 residues. The CDR3 sequence: CASSYATGMNYGYTF. CDR3 bases: TGTGCCAGCAGTTACGCGACAGGGATGAACTATGGCTACACCTTC.

V usage is TRBV28 and J usage is TRBJ1-2; tentative D call: TRBD1 (6 bases). In germline, CDR1 is MDHEN, CDR2 SYDVKM. V was cut by 2 bases and J by 2 bases, with 15 bases left in between. The CDR3 is made up of 16 amino acids. CDR3 loop: CASSLGGGAPNYGYTF. The DNA for the CDR3 is TGTGCCAGCAGTTTAGGGGGCGGGGCGCCGAACTATGGCTACACCTTC.

This chain joins TRBV6-5 and TRBJ1-6; D not resolved. This CDR3 contains 16 residues. Trimming left V 0 bases short and J 0 bases short, with 6 bases between. Germline-derived CDR1 and CDR2 are MNHEY and SVGAGI. In DNA form, the CDR3 reads TGTGCCAGCAGTTACTCGATCAGCTCCTATAATTCACCCCTCCACTTT. Protein sequence: CASSYSISSYNSPLHF.

V and J are TRBV20-1 and TRBJ1-1, with 10 positions matching TRBD1. Trimming removed 0 bases from V and 2 bases from J; junction bases left unmatched: 15. Germline V CDR1 and CDR2: DFQATT, SNEGSKA (reference sequence). The CDR3 is 19 amino acids. The CDR3 coding sequence is TGCAGTGCTAGAGATCCCATGATGGGACAGGGGCCTGGAAACACTGAAGCTTTCTTT. It specifies CSARDPMMGQGPGNTEAFF.

The chain has TRBV6-4 and TRBJ2-2; D unclear. V was cut by 5 bases and J by 4 bases, with 8 bases left in between. The CDR3 runs 13 residues. CDR1 and CDR2 from the germline V gene are MRHNA and SNTAGT. CDR3 DNA: TGTGCCAGCAGTCGGATTGGCACCGGGGAGCTGTTTTTT. Translated: CASSRIGTGELFF.

The chain couples TRBV5-4 to TRBJ2-2; tentatively, D is TRBD1 or TRBD2 (6 bases each). The CDR3 has 16 amino acids. The V and J ends lost 0 bases and 0 bases respectively, with 9 bases between them. Germline CDR1 and CDR2: SGHNT and YYREEE (reference sequence). DNA of the CDR3: TGTGCCAGCAGCTTGGAAGGGGGGCCGAACACCGGGGAGCTGTTTTTT. Translating it yields CASSLEGGPNTGELFF.

With respect to this clonotype: At one end the junction does not follow the germline gene, possibly because of a read error. The chain uses TRBV20-1 and TRBJ1-1; 9 nucleotides match TRBD1. The CDR3 extends over 14 amino acids. Germline CDR1 reads DFQATT; CDR2 reads SNEGSKA (reference sequence). CDR3: CSARGQGPNSEAFF. In DNA form, the CDR3 reads TGCAGTGCTCGAGGACAGGGGCCCAACAGTGAAGCTTTCTTT.

The V call is TRBV29-1, the J call TRBJ1-2; no firm D call. The germline gives CDR1 SQVTM, CDR2 ANQGSEA. V was pared by 5 bases and J by 7 bases, with 8 bases between. This CDR3 contains 10 residues. In DNA, the CDR3 is TGCAGCGTTTTGGGTGTTGGCTACACCTTC. It translates to CSVLGVGYTF.